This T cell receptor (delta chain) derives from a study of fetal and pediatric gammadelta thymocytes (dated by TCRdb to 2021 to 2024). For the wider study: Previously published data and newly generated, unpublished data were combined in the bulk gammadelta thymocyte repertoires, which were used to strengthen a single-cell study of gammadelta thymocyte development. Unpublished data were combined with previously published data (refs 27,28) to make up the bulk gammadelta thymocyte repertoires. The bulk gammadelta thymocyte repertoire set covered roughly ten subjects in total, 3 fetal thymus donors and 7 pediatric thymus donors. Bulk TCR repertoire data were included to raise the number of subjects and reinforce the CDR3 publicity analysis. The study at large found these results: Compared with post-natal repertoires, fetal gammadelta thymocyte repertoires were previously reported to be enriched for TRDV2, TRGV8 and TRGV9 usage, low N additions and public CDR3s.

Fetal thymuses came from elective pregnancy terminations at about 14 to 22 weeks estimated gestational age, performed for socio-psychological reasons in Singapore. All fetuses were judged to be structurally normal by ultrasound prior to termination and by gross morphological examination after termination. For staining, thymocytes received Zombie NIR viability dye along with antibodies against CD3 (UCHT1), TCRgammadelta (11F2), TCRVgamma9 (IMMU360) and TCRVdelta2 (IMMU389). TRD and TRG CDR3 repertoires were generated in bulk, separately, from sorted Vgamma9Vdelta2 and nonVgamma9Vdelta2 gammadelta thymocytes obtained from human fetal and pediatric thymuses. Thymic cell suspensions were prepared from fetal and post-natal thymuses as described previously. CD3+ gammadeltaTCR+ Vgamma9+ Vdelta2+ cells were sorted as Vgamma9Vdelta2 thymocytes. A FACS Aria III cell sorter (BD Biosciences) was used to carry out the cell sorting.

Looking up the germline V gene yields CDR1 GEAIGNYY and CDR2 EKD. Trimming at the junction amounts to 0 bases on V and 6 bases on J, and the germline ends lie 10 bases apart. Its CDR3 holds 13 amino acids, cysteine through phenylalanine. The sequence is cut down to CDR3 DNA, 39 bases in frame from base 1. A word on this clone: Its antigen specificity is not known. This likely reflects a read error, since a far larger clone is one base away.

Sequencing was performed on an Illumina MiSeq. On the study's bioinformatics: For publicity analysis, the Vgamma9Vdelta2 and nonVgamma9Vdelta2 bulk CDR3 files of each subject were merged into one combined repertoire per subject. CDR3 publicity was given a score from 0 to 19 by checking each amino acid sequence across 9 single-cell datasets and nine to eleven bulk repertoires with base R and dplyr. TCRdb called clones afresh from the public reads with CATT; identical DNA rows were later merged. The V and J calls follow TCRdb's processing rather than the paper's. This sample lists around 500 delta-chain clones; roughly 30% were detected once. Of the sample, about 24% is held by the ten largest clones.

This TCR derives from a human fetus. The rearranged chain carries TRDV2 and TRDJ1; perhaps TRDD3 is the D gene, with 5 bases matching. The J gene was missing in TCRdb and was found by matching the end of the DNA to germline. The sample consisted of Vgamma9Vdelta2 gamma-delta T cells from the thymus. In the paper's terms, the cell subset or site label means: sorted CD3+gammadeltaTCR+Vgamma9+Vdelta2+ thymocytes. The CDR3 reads CACDTGGSYKLIF. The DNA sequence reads TGTGCCTGTGACACCGGGGGCTCCTATAAACTCATCTTT.